Shown below are 6 T cell receptor beta chains from a single sample sequenced in a study of neurological immune-mediated disorders. TCRdb re-derived calls from the 5' RACE reads in MiXCR, one entry per CDR3 protein. The repertoire holds over 60,000 distinct CDR3 sequences, 4% to 6% seen once, with about 2% in the top ten. The source material was PBMCs. The receptors were gathered from a woman aged 30 to 39 with multiple sclerosis.

The chain couples TRBV5-5 to TRBJ1-2; D not certain. Trimming cost V 0 bases and J 1 base, with 7 bases left between them. The CDR3 covers 14 residues. CDR1 and CDR2 from the germline V gene are SGHKS and YYEKEE (reference sequence). CDR3 coding DNA: TGTGCCAGCAGCTTGGAGGCGGGTAACTATGGCTACACCTTC. Protein product: CASSLEAGNYGYTF.

This clonotype was observed at least ten times. The chain recombines TRBV5-1 with TRBJ2-3, with 7 bases aligning to TRBD2. V shed 4 bases and J 5 bases; nucleotides not matched to a gene: 13. This CDR3 has 16 amino acids. Germline values: CDR1 SGHRS, CDR2 YFSETQ. The CDR3 protein is CASSLGGSFVGDTQYF. The CDR3 DNA is TGCGCCAGCAGCCTGGGGGGGTCCTTCGTGGGAGATACGCAGTATTTT. The whole variable domain, filled in from reference TRBV5-1 and TRBJ2-3, reads KAGVTQTPRYLIKTRGQQVTLSCSPISGHRSVSWYQQTPGQGLQFLFEYFSETQRNKGNFPGRFSGRQFSNSRSEMNVSTLELGDSALYLCASSLGGSFVGDTQYFGPGTRLTVL.

In its sample, this clonotype was seen many times. The V gene is TRBV19, the J gene TRBJ1-1; TRBD1 agrees at 9 bases. Germline CDR1 is LNHDA and CDR2 is SQIVND (reference sequence). Trimming cost V 8 bases and J 3 bases; bases outside gene matches: 4. The CDR3 totals 13 residues. The CDR3 region is CASSDRGDTEAFF. The CDR3 region has the DNA TGTGCCAGTTCCGACAGGGGGGACACTGAAGCTTTCTTT.

This clonotype was seen repeatedly, ten times or more. V gene TRBV9 combines with J gene TRBJ2-7, with 8 positions matching TRBD1. This CDR3 has 13 residues. V was clipped by 2 bases and J by 2 bases; unmatched bases: 0. CDR1 is SGDLS and CDR2 is YYNGEE in the germline V gene. The CDR3 reads CASSVDRAYEQYF. DNA of the CDR3: TGTGCCAGCAGCGTGGACAGGGCCTACGAGCAGTACTTC.

This clonotype occurred many times. The chain uses TRBV5-1 and TRBJ2-1; D is possibly TRBD1 (5 bases). V was shortened by 7 bases and J by 5 bases, with 16 bases between the two germline ends. Germline values: CDR1 SGHRS, CDR2 YFSETQ. The CDR3 is 14 amino acids. The CDR3 DNA reads TGCGCCAGCCGACAGAGCCTTAGTCACAATGAGCAGTTCTTC. Translated, it gives CASRQSLSHNEQFF.

The V gene is TRBV20-1, the J gene TRBJ2-3; TRBD2 aligns across 11 bases. V lost 5 bases and J lost 4; bases outside the gene matches: 14. This CDR3 region has 17 residues. The germline V gene has CDR1 DFQATT and CDR2 SNEGSKA (reference sequence). The CDR3, as DNA: TGCAGTGCTCCGACATCGTTACTAGCGGGAGCCGCAGATACGCAGTATTTT. Its protein product is CSAPTSLLAGAADTQYF.